The sequence of this T cell receptor beta chain was determined in a study of CD4+ T cells in melanoma. Study-level points and caveats: In melanoma, neoantigen-specific CD4+ T cells reportedly differed in differentiation state. A reported correlation linked neoantigen-specific CD4+ T cells to CD8+, macrophage and B cell function.

TCRdb keeps only in-frame clones here, not all; method: immunoSEQ multiplex PCR. The sample consists of over 100,000 clones, roughly 90% of them appearing once. On this clone itself: The target antigen is unknown.

The source material was peripheral blood. The receptor's source is a human donor with melanoma.

As DNA, the CDR3 is TGTGCCAGCAGCCAACAGGGCGGAGAGACCCAGTACTTC. Amino acids: CASSQQGGETQYF. The chain couples TRBV7-2 to TRBJ2-5, with D possibly TRBD1 on 6 matching bases. This CDR3 is built from 13 residues. Germline lookup yields CDR1 SGHTA and CDR2 FQGNSA. The germline V and J ends were trimmed by 5 bases and 4 bases, with 11 bases remaining between them.